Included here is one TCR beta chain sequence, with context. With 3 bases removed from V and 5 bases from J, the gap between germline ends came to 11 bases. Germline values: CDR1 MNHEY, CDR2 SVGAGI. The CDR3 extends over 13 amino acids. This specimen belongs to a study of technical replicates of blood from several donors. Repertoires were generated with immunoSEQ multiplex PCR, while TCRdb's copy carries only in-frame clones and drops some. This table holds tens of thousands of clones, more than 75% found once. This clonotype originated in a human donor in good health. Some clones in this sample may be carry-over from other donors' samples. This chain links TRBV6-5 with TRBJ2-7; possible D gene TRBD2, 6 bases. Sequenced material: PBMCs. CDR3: CASSYFREHEQYF. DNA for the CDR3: TGTGCCAGCAGTTATTTCCGGGAGCACGAGCAGTACTTC.